This T cell receptor (beta chain) was identified in a study of T cells in localized non-small cell lung cancer (dated by TCRdb to the early 2020s). Study-level background: Comparing tumors with uninvolved tumor-adjacent lungs, the study looked at the T cell repertoires of fewer than 250 patients with early-stage NSCLC. The cohort was made up of under 250 treatment-naive NSCLC patients whose localized lung tumors had been resected. NSCLC patients had a mean age of approximately 70 years, and 120 to 150 were male and around 110 female.

The study at large found these results: A median of 57 of the top 100 tumor clones turned up in the paired uninvolved adjacent lung, and 25 to 30 of those clones also ranked among the top 100 of that same adjacent lung. Longer overall survival was associated with higher T cell density in blood, whereas shorter survival was associated with higher clonality in adjacent lung. Because multi-region tumor sequencing was not performed, intratumor heterogeneity could not be ruled out. Uninvolved tumor-adjacent lung showed the highest T cell clonality, higher than tumor, which suggests more focused antigenic responses in the adjacent lung. Because the study design was exploratory, TCR variables were selected using unadjusted p-values without false-discovery rate correction.

Uninvolved adjacent lung was taken at least 2 cm from the tumor margin and confirmed free of atypia by two independent pathologists. At diagnosis, tumor, uninvolved tumor-adjacent lung and peripheral blood were collected and then preserved as a mix of FFPE and fresh-frozen material. Remarks on this clone: No cognate antigen has been identified for it. There are no base qualities to consult, and no much larger clone falls within one base.

The immunoSEQ Assay was used to sequence TCR beta CDR3 regions from DNA. The authors processed their data as follows. To compute T cell density, TCR beta template counts were normalized to usable DNA, which was estimated by amplifying housekeeping genes. Richness was estimated with the preseqR package, extrapolating to 400,000 templates for PBMC samples and 120,000 templates for tissue samples. Clonality was defined by subtracting Pielou's evenness from one. Tissue-enriched TCRs were identified by differential abundance testing using productive amino-acid clonotypes, minimum total count 5 and alpha 0.1. The Jaccard Index and the Morisita Overlap Index were used to quantify repertoire overlap between compartments. TCR beta CDR3s were clustered by GLIPH together with public tetramer-defined viral CDR3s, and at least three viral sequences plus V-gene enrichment were required for viral motifs. TCRdb retrieved this table from immuneACCESS and kept in-frame rearrangements only. Not all clones are present; in checked studies, unresolved V genes account for under half, and no reason is known for the remainder. V and J calls and clone size are as listed in that table; D and trimming were resolved from the DNA. The sample records 2,500 to 3,000 clones, roughly 28% of which are singletons. The top ten clones comprise 10% to 15% of the sample.

The CDR3 runs 16 amino acids, cysteine and phenylalanine included. The CDR3 DNA has 48 bases and is translated from base 1. Unmatched junction bases come to 12, with V trimmed by 10 bases and J by 8 bases. CDR1 and CDR2 are read off the germline V gene as MNHGY and SAAAGT. The sequence is built from TRBV6-8 and TRBJ2-1; 15 middle bases align to TRBD2. Here the sequenced sample was normal lung tissue next to the tumor, taken before any cancer treatment. The source of this sequence is a male donor aged 60 or older with stage II lung adenocarcinoma. CDR3 sequence: CAISDGTSGRRDEQFF. In nucleotides, the sequence is TGTGCCATCAGCGACGGGACTAGCGGGAGGAGGGATGAGCAGTTCTTC.